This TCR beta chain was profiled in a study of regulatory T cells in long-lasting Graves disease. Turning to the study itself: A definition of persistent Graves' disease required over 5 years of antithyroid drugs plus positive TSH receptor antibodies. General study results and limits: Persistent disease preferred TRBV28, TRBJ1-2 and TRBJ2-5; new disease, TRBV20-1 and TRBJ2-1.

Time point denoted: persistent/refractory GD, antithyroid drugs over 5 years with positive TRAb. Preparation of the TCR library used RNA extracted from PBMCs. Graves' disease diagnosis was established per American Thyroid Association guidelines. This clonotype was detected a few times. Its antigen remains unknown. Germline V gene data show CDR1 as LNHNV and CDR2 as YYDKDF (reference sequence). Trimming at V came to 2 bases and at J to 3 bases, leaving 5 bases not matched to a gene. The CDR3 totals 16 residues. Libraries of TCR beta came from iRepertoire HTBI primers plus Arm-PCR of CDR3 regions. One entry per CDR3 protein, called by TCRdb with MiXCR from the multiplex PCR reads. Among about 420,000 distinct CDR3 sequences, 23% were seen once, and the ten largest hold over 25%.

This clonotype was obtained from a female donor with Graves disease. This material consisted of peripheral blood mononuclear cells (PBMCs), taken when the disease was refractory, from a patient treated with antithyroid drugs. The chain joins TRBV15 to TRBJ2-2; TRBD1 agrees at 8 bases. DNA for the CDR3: TGTGCCACCAGCAGAAACAGGGGGTTGGACACCGGGGAGCTGTTTTTT. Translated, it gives CATSRNRGLDTGELFF.